This passage covers 29 T cell receptor beta chains from one sample sequenced in a study of blood T cell repertoires in COVID-19. The data were produced by immunoSEQ multiplex PCR, yet TCRdb's version contains in-frame clones alone and is incomplete. The sample carries 250,000 or so clones, 82% recorded once. The sequencing sample was made of peripheral blood. These receptor sequences come from an older woman with acute or convalescent COVID-19.

This clone was detected only once. This sequence may be a read error, since a much larger clone differs from it by one base. The chain combines TRBV27 with TRBJ1-5; D perhaps matches TRBD1 (6 bases). With 4 bases removed from V and 6 bases from J, the gap between germline ends came to 10 bases. Germline V CDR1 and CDR2: MNHEY, SMNVEV (reference sequence). The CDR3 loop spans 13 amino acids. CDR3 amino acids: CASSWGRGQPQHF. The CDR3 DNA sequence: TGTGCCAGCAGTTGGGGCAGGGGTCAGCCCCAGCATTTT.

V usage is TRBV19 and J usage is TRBJ1-2; the D gene is possibly TRBD1 (6 bases). Trimming removed 5 bases from V and 1 base from J, with 20 bases in between. The CDR3 contains 17 residues. In germline, CDR1 is LNHDA, CDR2 SQIVND (reference sequence). CDR3 loop: CASSPQGPRAHNYGYTF. DNA of the CDR3: TGTGCCAGTAGTCCTCAGGGGCCCCGAGCCCATAACTATGGCTACACCTTC.

V and J are TRBV4-3 and TRBJ2-2, with TRBD2 identical over 7 bases. This CDR3 comprises 18 residues. With V trimmed by 0 bases and J by 3 bases, 10 bases remained unmatched. CDR1 and CDR2 from the germline V gene are LGHNA and YSLEER. The CDR3 loop reads CASSQDTGLVSHTGELFF. The CDR3 nucleotides are TGCGCCAGCAGCCAAGATACAGGACTAGTCTCCCACACCGGGGAGCTGTTTTTT.

This chain links TRBV19 with TRBJ1-3; D remains ambiguous. The CDR3 spans 13 residues. V was cut by 5 bases and J by 1 base, with 6 bases left in between. CDR1 and CDR2 from the germline V gene are LNHDA and SQIVND (reference sequence). The CDR3, as DNA: TGTGCCAGTAGTTTTTCATCTGGAAACACCATATATTTT. Amino acids: CASSFSSGNTIYF.

This rearrangement joins TRBV6-5 to TRBJ1-2, with 8 bases identical to TRBD1. CDR3 length: 14 amino acids. V trimming: 2 bases; J trimming: 8 bases; junction bases outside the gene matches: 7. Germline values: CDR1 MNHEY, CDR2 SVGAGI. CDR3 in DNA: TGTGCCAGCAGTTACGAAGGACAGGGCGGGGGCTACACCTTC. Protein sequence: CASSYEGQGGGYTF.

The CDR3 nucleotides read TGTGCCAGCAGCTTCATTAGGGACAGGGGGCTTCTTTCACCCCTCCACTTT. It is translated as CASSFIRDRGLLSPLHF. The V gene is TRBV28, the J gene TRBJ1-6; the match to TRBD1 covers 12 bases. Germline V gene lookup returns CDR1 MDHEN and CDR2 SYDVKM. This CDR3 is 17 amino acids long. Trimming at V came to 6 bases and at J to 9 bases, leaving 12 bases not matched to a gene. The variable domain in full, completed from reference TRBV28 and TRBJ1-6, reads DVKVTQSSRYLVKRTGEKVFLECVQDMDHENMFWYRQDPGLGLRLIYFSYDVKMKEKGDIPEGYSVSREKKERFSLILESASTNQTSMYLCASSFIRDRGLLSPLHFGNGTRLTVT.

The chain links TRBV7-2 to TRBJ1-3; no firm D call. The CDR3 runs 14 residues. With 1 base removed from V and 2 bases from J, the gap between germline ends came to 6 bases. The germline CDR1 and CDR2 sequences are SGHTA and FQGNSA. CDR3 bases: TGTGCCAGCAGCTTAGTGAGAGCTGGAAACACCATATATTTT. Its protein product is CASSLVRAGNTIYF.

The rearrangement links TRBV10-2 to TRBJ2-6, with D hard to call. The CDR3 covers 14 residues. V gave up 7 bases and J gave up 2 bases, with 9 bases separating them. Germline assignment: CDR1 WSHSY and CDR2 SAAADI. CDR3 in amino acids: CASTVRTGANVLTF. In DNA, the CDR3 is TGCGCCAGCACTGTGAGGACTGGGGCCAACGTCCTGACTTTC.

The V gene is TRBV4-1, the J gene TRBJ2-5; maybe TRBD2 (6 bases). This CDR3 is built from 14 residues. The ends were cut back, 1 base at V and 1 base at J, with 7 bases in the middle. From germline, CDR1 is MGHRA and CDR2 YSYEKL. Written as DNA, the CDR3 is TGCGCCAGCAGCCAAGGGAGGGGCCAAGAGACCCAGTACTTC. Translated, it gives CASSQGRGQETQYF.

This clone appeared a single time. In DNA, the CDR3 is TGTGCCAGCCGGGGAGGCCTCTACGAGCAGTACTTC. Translating gives CASRGGLYEQYF. The chain recombines TRBV6-5 with TRBJ2-7; possibly TRBD2 for D (6 bases). This CDR3 comprises 12 residues. Germline CDR1 and CDR2: MNHEY and SVGAGI. V dropped 8 bases and J dropped 3 bases, with 11 bases sitting between them.

The chain is built from TRBV7-5 and TRBJ1-1; the tabulated D call, TRBD1, remains unverified against the DNA. TRBV7-5 constitutes a pseudogene. The CDR3 sequence is 19 residues long. For the CDR3, the DNA is TGTGCCAGAAGCTTCCGGGACAGGGGGCACACCACACTGAACACTGAAGCTTTCTTT. The encoded protein is CARSFRDRGHTTLNTEAFF.

This clone was found a few times. J is TRBJ1-5 and V is TRBV14; D is perhaps TRBD1 (6 bases). This CDR3 has 13 residues. The germline V gene has CDR1 SGHDN and CDR2 FVKESK. The V end lost 3 bases, the J end lost 5 bases, and 8 bases lay between the germline ends. CDR3 in amino acids: CASSQGHDQPQHF. The CDR3 DNA is TGTGCCAGCAGCCAGGGACATGATCAGCCCCAGCATTTT.

J is TRBJ1-6 and V is TRBV3-1 (or the pseudogene TRBV3-2); 8 nucleotides agree with TRBD1. Germline CDR1 and CDR2: LGHDT and YNNKEL (reference sequence). The CDR3 is 16 residues long. The V segment lost 3 bases and the J segment 10 bases; nucleotides outside the gene matches: 11. CDR3 loop: CASSQGQAPLGSPLHF. In DNA, the CDR3 is TGTGCCAGCAGCCAGGGACAGGCACCTCTAGGGTCACCCCTCCACTTT.

The sample holds one count of this clone. This chain uses TRBV10-3 with TRBJ2-2; D is unresolved. The CDR3 is 14 amino acids. Germline lookup yields CDR1 ENHRY and CDR2 SYGVKD. The V end was cut by 0 bases, the J end by 5 bases, with 7 bases between. CDR3 DNA sequence: TGTGCCATCAGTGAGTCTTTAGATACCGGGGAGCTGTTTTTT. Residues: CAISESLDTGELFF.

V gene TRBV28 combines with J gene TRBJ1-2, with 9 bases lining up with TRBD1. Germline V gene sequence: CDR1 MDHEN, CDR2 SYDVKM. This CDR3 is 14 amino acids long. The V segment lost 5 bases and the J segment 4 bases; nucleotides outside the gene matches: 5. DNA for the CDR3: TGTGCCAGCAGTCCCGGGGACAGGGCCTATGGCTACACCTTC. Its protein is CASSPGDRAYGYTF.

This clone was picked up a small number of times. The chain has TRBV27 and TRBJ2-7; 7 bases map to TRBD2. The CDR3 runs to 16 residues. CDR1 is MNHEY and CDR2 is SMNVEV in the germline V gene (reference sequence). Germline trimming cut 6 bases from V and 2 bases from J; bases unmatched to any gene: 13. CDR3 loop: CASSSPRGAGTYEQYF. CDR3 in DNA: TGTGCCAGCAGCAGCCCAAGGGGAGCGGGGACCTACGAGCAGTACTTC.

This chain connects TRBV19 to TRBJ1-5; TRBD1 agrees at 8 bases. Germline V gene lookup returns CDR1 LNHDA and CDR2 SQIVND (reference sequence). Trimming removed 4 bases from V and 4 bases from J; junction bases left unmatched: 9. This CDR3 is built from 16 residues. Written as DNA, the CDR3 is TGTGCCAGTAGTAGCCCCGGACAGGGAGGGAATCAGCCCCAGCATTTT. Amino acids: CASSSPGQGGNQPQHF.

The chain has TRBV28 and TRBJ1-4; no reliable D call. This CDR3 is 13 amino acids long. V shed 5 bases and J shed 4 bases, with 8 bases lying between them. CDR1 and CDR2 from the germline V gene are MDHEN and SYDVKM. CDR3 sequence (DNA): TGTGCCAGCAGTGCCCCACATAATGAAAAACTGTTTTTT. It translates to CASSAPHNEKLFF.

The genes are TRBV30 and TRBJ2-7, with no clear D. There are 11 residues in the CDR3. CDR1 and CDR2 (germline): GTSNPN, SVGIG (reference sequence). With 2 bases removed from V and 6 bases from J, the gap between germline ends came to 8 bases. CDR3 residues: CAWSSSSEQYF. The CDR3 nucleotides read TGTGCCTGGAGTTCGTCCAGCGAGCAGTACTTC.

In nucleotides, the CDR3 is TGCGCCAGCAGTGAGTCATTCAGATATAGCAATCAGCCCCAGCATTTT. Translating gives CASSESFRYSNQPQHF. The chain joins TRBV10-1 to TRBJ1-5; D ambiguous. V was pared by 0 bases and J by 0 bases, with 9 bases between. This CDR3 comprises 16 residues. Germline V gene data show CDR1 as WNHNN and CDR2 as SYGVQD (reference sequence).

A single count supports this clone. CDR3 sequence (DNA): TGTGCCAGTAGTAAGGGACACCTGAACACCGGGGAGCTGTTTTTT. Protein: CASSKGHLNTGELFF. The genes are TRBV19 and TRBJ2-2; tentative D call: TRBD1 (6 bases). The CDR3 sequence is 15 residues long. Between the trimmed V and J ends, which lost 4 bases and 1 base, there was a span of 10 bases. CDR1 is LNHDA and CDR2 is SQIVND in the germline V gene (reference sequence).

The chain uses TRBV11-3 and TRBJ2-1; no firm D call. With 1 base removed from V and 8 bases from J, the gap between germline ends came to 9 bases. Germline CDR1 SGHNT, CDR2 YENEEA. The CDR3 has 13 amino acids. The CDR3 coding sequence is TGTGCCAGCAGCTTAGGGCTTAAAGATGAGCAGTTCTTC. Amino acids: CASSLGLKDEQFF.

This chain joins TRBV19 and TRBJ2-1, with 7 bases matching TRBD1. The V gene end was trimmed by 4 bases and the J gene end by 0 bases; junction bases not matched to a gene: 9. Germline-derived CDR1 and CDR2 are LNHDA and SQIVND (reference sequence). CDR3 length: 17 amino acids. In DNA form, the CDR3 reads TGTGCCAGTAGTACTCTACAGGGGCTCAGCTCCTACAATGAGCAGTTCTTC. It yields the protein CASSTLQGLSSYNEQFF.

The CDR3 DNA is TGTGCCAGCAGTTTCAGGGCGCGCGGAAACACCATATATTTT. Its translation is CASSFRARGNTIYF. V is TRBV27 and J is TRBJ1-3; TRBD1 might be the D (5 bases). The CDR3 is 14 amino acids. The V and J ends lost 3 bases and 4 bases respectively, with 10 bases between them. Germline-derived CDR1 and CDR2 are MNHEY and SMNVEV (reference sequence).

The V call is TRBV5-1, the J call TRBJ1-2; D is unclear. Germline values: CDR1 SGHRS, CDR2 YFSETQ. The V gene lost 0 bases and the J gene lost 4 bases, with 10 bases spanning the gap. There are 14 residues in the CDR3. The CDR3 here is CASSLAATGYGYTF. The CDR3 DNA follows: TGCGCCAGCAGCTTGGCCGCAACCGGCTATGGCTACACCTTC.

This chain links TRBV18 with TRBJ2-5; maybe TRBD1 (5 bases). The CDR3 consists of 15 residues. Trimming cost V 2 bases and J 4 bases, with 14 bases left between them. Germline CDR1 and CDR2: KGHSH and LQKENI. In nucleotides, the CDR3 is TGTGCCAGCTCACCATCCCAGGGCGTTCCAGAGACCCAGTACTTC. It is translated as CASSPSQGVPETQYF.

This clone was seen a few times. The chain uses TRBV4-3 and TRBJ2-1; D is unresolved. The CDR3 length is 14 residues. The germline V and J ends were trimmed by 5 bases and 6 bases, with 14 bases remaining between them. Germline V gives CDR1 LGHNA, CDR2 YSLEER. This chain's CDR3 is CASSFTVEINEQFF. CDR3 bases: TGCGCCAGCAGCTTTACCGTGGAGATCAATGAGCAGTTCTTC.

The gene calls are TRBV3-1 (or the pseudogene TRBV3-2) and TRBJ1-1; D unresolved. CDR1 and CDR2 (germline): LGHDT, YNNKEL (reference sequence). The CDR3 covers 18 residues. Trimming took 4 bases from V and 0 from J, leaving 21 bases between them. This CDR3 is CASSPIASKGNLNTEAFF. CDR3 in DNA: TGTGCCAGCAGCCCCATAGCGTCTAAAGGTAACTTGAACACTGAAGCTTTCTTT.

About this clone itself: This may be a read error, as it is one base from a much larger clone. The rearrangement links TRBV3-1 (or the pseudogene TRBV3-2) to TRBJ1-1; D uncertain. Trimming took 4 bases from V and 3 from J, leaving 3 bases between them. The V gene's germline CDR1 is LGHDT and CDR2 YNNKEL (reference sequence). The CDR3 is 11 amino acids. CDR3 sequence reads: CASSRDTEAFF. The CDR3 nucleotides are TGTGCCAGCAGCCGAGACACTGAAGCTTTCTTT.